This T cell receptor (beta chain) came from a study of blood T cell repertoires in COVID-19. Authors' processing steps: Amplifying reference gene primers gave estimates of nucleated cell counts. Method: immunoSEQ multiplex PCR; TCRdb's copy keeps in-frame clones and lacks some. The V and J calls and clone size are taken from that table; D and trimming were inferred from the DNA. The table has under 150,000 clones, over 70% seen once; the top ten hold 5.9%. V was pared by 1 base and J by 7 bases, with 2 bases of the junction left unmatched. CDR1 is MNHEY and CDR2 is SVGAGI in the germline V gene. This CDR3 is 15 amino acids long.

The chain couples TRBV6-5 to TRBJ1-6; TRBD1 agrees at 9 bases. The sequenced sample was peripheral blood. This TCR derives from a man older than 75 with active or convalescent COVID-19. CDR3 region: CASSYWDRENSPLHF. CDR3 nucleotide sequence: TGTGCCAGCAGTTACTGGGACAGGGAGAATTCACCCCTCCACTTT.